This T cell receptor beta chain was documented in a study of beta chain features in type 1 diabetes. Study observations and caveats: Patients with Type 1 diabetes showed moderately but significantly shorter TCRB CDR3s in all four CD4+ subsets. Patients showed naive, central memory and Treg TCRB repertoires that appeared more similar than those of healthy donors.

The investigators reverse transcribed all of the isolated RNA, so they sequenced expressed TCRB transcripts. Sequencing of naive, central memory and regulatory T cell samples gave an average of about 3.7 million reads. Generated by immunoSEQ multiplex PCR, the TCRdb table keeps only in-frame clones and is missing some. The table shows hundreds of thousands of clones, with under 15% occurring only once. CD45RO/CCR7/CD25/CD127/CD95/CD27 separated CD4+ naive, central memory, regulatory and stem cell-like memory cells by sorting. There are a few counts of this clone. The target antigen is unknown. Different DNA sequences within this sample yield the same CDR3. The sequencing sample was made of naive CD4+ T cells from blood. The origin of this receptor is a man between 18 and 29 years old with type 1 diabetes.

The CDR3 is CSVRQGNTEAFF. The CDR3 nucleotides are TGCAGCGTTAGACAGGGTAACACTGAAGCTTTCTTT. V and J are TRBV29-1 and TRBJ1-1; 7 positions match TRBD1. This CDR3 region has 12 residues. CDR1 is SQVTM and CDR2 is ANQGSEA in the germline V gene. The V and J ends lost 5 bases and 2 bases, in that order; junction bases with no gene match: 2.